This T cell receptor (beta chain) was documented in a study of graft-versus-host responses after intestinal transplantation. Study-wide context: Following induction with anti-thymocyte globulin, all recipients were given tacrolimus and steroids for around three years.

Sequenced by immunoSEQ multiplex PCR; TCRdb stores in-frame clones only, minus some. The table shows tens of thousands of clones, with roughly 89% occurring only once. V was pared by 2 bases and J by 0 bases, with 6 bases of the junction left unmatched. Per the germline V gene, CDR1 is SGHRS and CDR2 is YFSETQ. The CDR3 consists of 17 residues. The origin of this receptor is a human patient who received an intestinal transplant, so some T cells may come from the graft donor. The sample was PBMCs, taken more than 64 days after intestinal transplantation. The chain recombines TRBV5-1 with TRBJ2-2; 8 bases align to TRBD1. The CDR3 DNA reads TGCGCCAGCAGCTTAACAGGACAGGGCGCGAACACCGGGGAGCTGTTTTTT. Its protein product is CASSLTGQGANTGELFF.